The source of this T cell receptor beta chain is a study of sequential checkpoint blockade in melanoma. Study in general: Randomization was 1:1 between first-line nivolumab→ipilimumab and ipilimumab→nivolumab. Each arm's sequence ended with maintenance nivolumab.

Some clones are missing from TCRdb's copy, which holds only in-frame ones; the method was immunoSEQ multiplex PCR. The data show under 25,000 clones, 80% to 90% seen once. Germline CDR1 is SGDLS and CDR2 is YYNGEE. V lost 3 bases, J lost 0 bases, and 6 bases lay in between. The CDR3 extends over 14 amino acids. Treatment indicated: randomized to nivolumab then ipilimumab (arm A) or the reverse (arm B). From thawed PBMCs, live CD3+CD8+ cells negative for CD19 and CD56 were sorted. The receptor's source is a human donor with melanoma. Sequencing used CD8+ T cells sorted from blood (inferred from file names), obtained from a patient given nivolumab and ipilimumab in sequence. This sequence joins TRBV9 and TRBJ1-4, with D uncertain. The chain's CDR3 is CASSDGATNEKLFF. CDR3 nucleotide sequence: TGTGCCAGCAGCGACGGTGCAACTAATGAAAAACTGTTTTTT.